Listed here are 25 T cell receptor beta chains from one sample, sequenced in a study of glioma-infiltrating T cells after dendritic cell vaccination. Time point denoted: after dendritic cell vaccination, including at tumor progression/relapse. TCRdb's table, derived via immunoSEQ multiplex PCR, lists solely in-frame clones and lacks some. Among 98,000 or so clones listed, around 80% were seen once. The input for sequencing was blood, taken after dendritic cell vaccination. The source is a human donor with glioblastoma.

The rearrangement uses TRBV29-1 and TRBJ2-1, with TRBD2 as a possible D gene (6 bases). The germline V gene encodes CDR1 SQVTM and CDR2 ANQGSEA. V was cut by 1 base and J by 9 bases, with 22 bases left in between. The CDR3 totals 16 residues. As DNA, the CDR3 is TGCAGCGTTGAAGGGGGGTTAATGGAGGGGCTGGGTGAGCAGTTCTTC. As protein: CSVEGGLMEGLGEQFF.

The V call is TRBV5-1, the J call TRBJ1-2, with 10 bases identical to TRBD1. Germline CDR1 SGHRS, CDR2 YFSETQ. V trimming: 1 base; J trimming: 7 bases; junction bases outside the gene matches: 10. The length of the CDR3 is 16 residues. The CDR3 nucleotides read TGCGCCAGCAGCTTGCTGCAGACAGGGGGCTTCGTTGGCTACACCTTC. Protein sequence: CASSLLQTGGFVGYTF.

This chain's CDR3 is CASSLVATGELFF. The CDR3 DNA reads TGTGCCAGCAGCTTGGTAGCGACCGGGGAGCTGTTTTTT. The chain couples TRBV11-3 to TRBJ2-2, with D possibly matching TRBD2 (5 bases). Germline lookup yields CDR1 SGHNT and CDR2 YENEEA. The CDR3 runs to 13 residues. The ends were cut back, 3 bases at V and 5 bases at J, with 7 bases in the middle.

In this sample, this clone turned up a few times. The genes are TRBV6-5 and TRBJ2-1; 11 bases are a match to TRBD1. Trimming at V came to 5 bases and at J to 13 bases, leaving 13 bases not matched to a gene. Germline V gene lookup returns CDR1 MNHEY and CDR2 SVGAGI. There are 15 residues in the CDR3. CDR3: CASSAGQGAVGGQFF. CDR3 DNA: TGTGCCAGCAGTGCCGGACAGGGGGCTGTTGGGGGACAGTTCTTC.

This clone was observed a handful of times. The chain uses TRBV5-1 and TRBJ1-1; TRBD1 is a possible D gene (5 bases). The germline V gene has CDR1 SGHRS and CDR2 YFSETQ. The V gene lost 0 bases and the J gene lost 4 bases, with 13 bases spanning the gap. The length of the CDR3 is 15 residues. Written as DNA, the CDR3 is TGCGCCAGCAGCTTGGCCCCCCCAACAGGCACTGAAGCTTTCTTT. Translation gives CASSLAPPTGTEAFF.

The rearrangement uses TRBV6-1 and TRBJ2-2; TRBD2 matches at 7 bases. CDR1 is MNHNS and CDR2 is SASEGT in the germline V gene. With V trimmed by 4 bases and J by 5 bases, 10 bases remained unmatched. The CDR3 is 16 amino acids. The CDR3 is CASSAGLGQRTGELFF. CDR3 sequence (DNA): TGTGCCAGCAGTGCAGGACTAGGTCAGAGGACCGGGGAGCTGTTTTTT.

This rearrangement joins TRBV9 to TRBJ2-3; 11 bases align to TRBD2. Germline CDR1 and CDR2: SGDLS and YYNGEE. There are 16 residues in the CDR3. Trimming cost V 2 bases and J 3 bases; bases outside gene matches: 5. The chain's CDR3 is CASSVGLAVLTDTQYF. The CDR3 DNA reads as TGTGCCAGCAGCGTGGGACTAGCGGTACTTACAGATACGCAGTATTTT.

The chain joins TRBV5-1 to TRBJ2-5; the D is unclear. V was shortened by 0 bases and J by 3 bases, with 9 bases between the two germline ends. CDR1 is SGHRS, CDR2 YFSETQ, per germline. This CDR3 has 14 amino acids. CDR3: CASSLASTKETQYF. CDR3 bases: TGCGCCAGCAGCTTGGCGTCTACCAAAGAGACCCAGTACTTC.

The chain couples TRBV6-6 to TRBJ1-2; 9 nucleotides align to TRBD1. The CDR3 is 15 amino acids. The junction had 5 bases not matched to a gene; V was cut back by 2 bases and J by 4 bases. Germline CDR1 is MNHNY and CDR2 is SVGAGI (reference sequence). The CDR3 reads CASSYGGQGFYGYTF. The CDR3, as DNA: TGTGCCAGCAGTTACGGGGGACAGGGCTTCTATGGCTACACCTTC.

CDR3 amino acids: CAWKSRAGGSQPQHF. The CDR3 DNA is TGTGCCTGGAAGAGTAGGGCAGGGGGTAGTCAGCCCCAGCATTTT. The rearrangement links TRBV30 to TRBJ1-5, with TRBD1 identical over 7 bases. Per germline, CDR1 GTSNPN and CDR2 SVGIG (reference sequence). The junction had 12 bases not matched to a gene; V was cut back by 4 bases and J by 6 bases. The CDR3 contains 15 residues.

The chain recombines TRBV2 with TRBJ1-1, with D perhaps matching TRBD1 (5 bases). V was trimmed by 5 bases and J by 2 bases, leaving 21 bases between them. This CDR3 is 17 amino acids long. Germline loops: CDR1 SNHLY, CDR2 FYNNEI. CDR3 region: CASSQEPGLKLNTEAFF. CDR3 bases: TGTGCCAGCAGTCAAGAGCCGGGACTCAAGCTAAACACTGAAGCTTTCTTT.

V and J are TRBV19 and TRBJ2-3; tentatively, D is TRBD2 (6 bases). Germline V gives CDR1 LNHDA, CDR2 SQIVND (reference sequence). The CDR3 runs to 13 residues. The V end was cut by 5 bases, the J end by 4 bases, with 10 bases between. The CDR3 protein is CASSWTTSDTQYF. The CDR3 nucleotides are TGTGCCAGTAGTTGGACTACCTCAGATACGCAGTATTTT.

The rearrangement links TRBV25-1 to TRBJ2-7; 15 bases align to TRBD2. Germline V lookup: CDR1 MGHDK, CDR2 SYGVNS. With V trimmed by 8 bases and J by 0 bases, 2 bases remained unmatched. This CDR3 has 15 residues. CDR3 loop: CASGTSGRSSYEQYF. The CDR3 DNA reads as TGTGCCAGCGGGACTAGCGGGAGGAGCTCCTACGAGCAGTACTTC.

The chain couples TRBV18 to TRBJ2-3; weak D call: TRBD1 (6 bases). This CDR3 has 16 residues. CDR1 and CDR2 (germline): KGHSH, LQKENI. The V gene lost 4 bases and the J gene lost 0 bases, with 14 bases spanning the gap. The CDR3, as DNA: TGTGCCAGCTCACTAACCGGGACACCTAGCACAGATACGCAGTATTTT. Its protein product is CASSLTGTPSTDTQYF.

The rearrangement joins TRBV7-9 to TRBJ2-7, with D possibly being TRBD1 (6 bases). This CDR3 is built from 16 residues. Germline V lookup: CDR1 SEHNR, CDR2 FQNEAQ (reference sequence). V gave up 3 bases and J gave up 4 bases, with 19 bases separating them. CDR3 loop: CASSLEQGAPGYEQYF. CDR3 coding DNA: TGTGCCAGCAGCTTGGAACAGGGTGCGCCGGGGTACGAGCAGTACTTC.

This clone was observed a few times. The CDR3 here is CASSPTGTGHEKLFF. The CDR3 nucleotides read TGTGCCAGCAGCCCAACCGGGACAGGGCATGAAAAACTGTTTTTT. The chain links TRBV21-1 to TRBJ1-4; the table assigns TRBD1, which was not confirmed against the DNA. TRBV21-1 is a recognized pseudogene. CDR3 size: 15 residues.

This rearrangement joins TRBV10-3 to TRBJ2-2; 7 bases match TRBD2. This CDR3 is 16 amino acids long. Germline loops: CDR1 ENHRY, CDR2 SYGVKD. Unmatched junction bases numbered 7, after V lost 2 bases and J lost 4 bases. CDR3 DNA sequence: TGTGCCATCAGTGAGCCCGGGGGGATAGCCACCGGGGAGCTGTTTTTT. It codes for CAISEPGGIATGELFF.

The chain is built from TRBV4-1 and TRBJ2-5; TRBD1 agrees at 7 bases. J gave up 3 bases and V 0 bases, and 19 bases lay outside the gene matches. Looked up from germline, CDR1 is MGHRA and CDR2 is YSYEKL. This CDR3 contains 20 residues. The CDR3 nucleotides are TGCGCCAGCAGCCAAGAAAGCCCCCGACAGGGATATGGGGTGGAAGAGACCCAGTACTTC. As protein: CASSQESPRQGYGVEETQYF.

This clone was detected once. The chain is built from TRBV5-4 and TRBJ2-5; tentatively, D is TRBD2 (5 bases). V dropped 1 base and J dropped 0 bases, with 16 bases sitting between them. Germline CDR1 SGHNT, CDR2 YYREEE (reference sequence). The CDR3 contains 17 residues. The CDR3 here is CASSLNLQRPYQETQYF. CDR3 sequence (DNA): TGTGCCAGCAGCTTGAATCTCCAGCGGCCGTACCAAGAGACCCAGTACTTC. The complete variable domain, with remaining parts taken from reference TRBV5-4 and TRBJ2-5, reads ETGVTQSPTHLIKTRGQQVTLRCSSQSGHNTVSWYQQALGQGPQFIFQYYREEENGRGNFPPRFSGLQFPNYSSELNVNALELDDSALYLCASSLNLQRPYQETQYFGPGTRLLVL.

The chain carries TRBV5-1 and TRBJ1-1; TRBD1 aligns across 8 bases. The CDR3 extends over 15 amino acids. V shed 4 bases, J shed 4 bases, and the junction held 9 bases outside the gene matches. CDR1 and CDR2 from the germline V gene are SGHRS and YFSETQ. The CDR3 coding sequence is TGCGCCAGCAGCCCCTGGACAGGGCGTGGCACTGAAGCTTTCTTT. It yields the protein CASSPWTGRGTEAFF.

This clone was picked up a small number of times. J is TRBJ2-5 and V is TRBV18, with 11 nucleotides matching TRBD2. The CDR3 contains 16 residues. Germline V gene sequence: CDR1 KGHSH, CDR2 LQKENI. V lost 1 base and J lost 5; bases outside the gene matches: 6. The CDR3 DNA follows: TGTGCCAGCTCACCACTTAGCGGGGGGGCCGGTGAGACCCAGTACTTC. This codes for CASSPLSGGAGETQYF.

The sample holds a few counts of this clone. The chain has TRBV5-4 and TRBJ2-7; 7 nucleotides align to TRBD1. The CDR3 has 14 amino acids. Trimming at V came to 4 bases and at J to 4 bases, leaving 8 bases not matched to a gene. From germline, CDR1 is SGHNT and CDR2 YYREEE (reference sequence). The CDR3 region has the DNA TGTGCCAGCAGCCCGGGACAGCCGATTTACGAGCAGTACTTC. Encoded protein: CASSPGQPIYEQYF. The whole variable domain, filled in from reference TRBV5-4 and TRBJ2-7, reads ETGVTQSPTHLIKTRGQQVTLRCSSQSGHNTVSWYQQALGQGPQFIFQYYREEENGRGNFPPRFSGLQFPNYSSELNVNALELDDSALYLCASSPGQPIYEQYFGPGTRLTVT.

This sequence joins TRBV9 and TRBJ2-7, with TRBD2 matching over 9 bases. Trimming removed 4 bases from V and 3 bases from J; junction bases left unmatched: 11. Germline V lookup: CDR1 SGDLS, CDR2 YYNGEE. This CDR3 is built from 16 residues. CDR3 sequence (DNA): TGTGCCAGCAGCAGAACCGCGGGGGGGGCGGTCTACGAGCAGTACTTC. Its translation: CASSRTAGGAVYEQYF.

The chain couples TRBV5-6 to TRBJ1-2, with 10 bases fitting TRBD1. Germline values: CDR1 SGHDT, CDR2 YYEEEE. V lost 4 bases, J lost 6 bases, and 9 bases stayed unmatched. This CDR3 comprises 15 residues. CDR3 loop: CASSPYDGTGDGYTF. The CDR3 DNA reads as TGTGCCAGCAGCCCATACGACGGGACAGGGGATGGCTACACCTTC.

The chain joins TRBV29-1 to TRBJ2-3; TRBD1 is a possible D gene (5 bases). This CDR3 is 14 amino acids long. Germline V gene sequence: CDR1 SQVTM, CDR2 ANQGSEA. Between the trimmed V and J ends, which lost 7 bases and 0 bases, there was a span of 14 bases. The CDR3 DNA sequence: TGCAGCGCTCCACGGCAGGGAAGCACAGATACGCAGTATTTT. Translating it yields CSAPRQGSTDTQYF.